The TCR beta chain under discussion was sequenced for a study of T cell responses to AZD1222 COVID-19 vaccine. Study-level background: Pooled together were second doses at about 4 or about 12 weeks.

Study-level points and caveats: Regions 160-218 and 743-854 held dominance among vaccine-associated CD4 TCRs, which spanned spike. Seropositive AZD1222 recipients at baseline numbered only 6 or 7. Receipt of two AZD1222 doses was followed by a rise in Spike-specific TCR breadth and depth.

TCRdb's table, derived via immunoSEQ multiplex PCR, lists solely in-frame clones and lacks some. This sample has about 110,000 clones, with approximately 85% found just once. Trimming removed 2 bases at V and 0 bases at J, with 10 bases between. This CDR3 comprises 15 residues. Germline CDR1 is SGHRS and CDR2 is YFSETQ. About this clone itself: No antigen is known for it. Other nucleotide sequences in the sample specify the same CDR3.

This sequence joins TRBV5-1 and TRBJ2-3, with TRBD1 as a possible D gene (6 bases). The sample consisted of peripheral blood, taken on day 0 of AZD1222 vaccination. The sequence came from an adult in good health. This CDR3 reads CASSLGGTSTDTQYF. The CDR3 DNA reads TGCGCCAGCAGCTTAGGGGGTACTAGCACAGATACGCAGTATTTT.